The clone carrying this TCR beta chain was counted once. This sample was taken from a study of shared clonotypes between healthy human individuals. The CDR3 has 16 residues. The trim removed 5 bases at V and 4 bases at J, leaving 10 bases unmatched. Germline V CDR1 and CDR2: MDHEN, SYDVKM. Profiling relied on immunoSEQ multiplex PCR, and the TCRdb table lists in-frame clones only, not all of them. The sample has around 690,000 clones, about 90% seen once. The V and J genes are TRBV28 and TRBJ1-2; 10 bases line up with TRBD1. The specimen was memory CD8+ T cells from PBMCs. Subset: CD45RO+ cells pooled with CCR7-negative TemRA cells. This receptor was obtained from a man aged 18-30 years in good health. Some clones in this sample may be carry-over from other donors' samples. CDR3 DNA: TGTGCCAGCAGTATATCCGGGACAGGGGATAGCTATGGCTACACCTTC. Its translation is CASSISGTGDSYGYTF.